A selection of T cell receptor beta chains follows, all from one sample in a study of human versus mouse CDR3 diversity and MHC coevolution. The protocol was immunoSEQ multiplex PCR, while the TCRdb copy is restricted to in-frame clones and leaves out a portion. Of roughly 81,000 clones listed, 93% are singletons. Sequenced input: naive CD4+ T cells from blood. These receptors were collected from a person aged 25 to 69 in good health. Each CDR3 is given with its conserved first and last residue.

cdr3_aa,j_call,v_call
CASSWRRGRATDTQYF,TRBJ2-3,TRBV6-5
CAGSGSGRAEQYF,TRBJ2-7,TRBV30
CASRGGTLLANYGYTF,TRBJ1-2,TRBV27
CVSGRVNQPQHF,TRBJ1-5,TRBV7-9
CASSQVAGGLDEQFF,TRBJ2-1,TRBV4-1
CASSLALRDEQYF,TRBJ2-7,TRBV28
CASSVAQGSAYEQYF,TRBJ2-7,TRBV9
CASSPRALQTYEQYF,.,TRBV7-9
CASSITGTDTQYF,TRBJ2-3,TRBV19
CAWSTRRTGEAFF,TRBJ1-1,TRBV30
CASSLPGTGTYEQYF,TRBJ2-7,TRBV5-1
CASSGTANTEAFF,TRBJ1-1,TRBV6-5
CASSFNQGNYGYTF,TRBJ1-2,TRBV5-4
CSASQGGEAFF,TRBJ1-1,TRBV20-1
CASSEDRASSYEQYF,TRBJ2-7,TRBV2
CASSERGTGIPYEQYF,TRBJ2-7,TRBV5-6